The subject of this entry is one T cell receptor (beta chain). Its antigen specificity is not known. No quality values exist for individual bases; no much larger clone is one base distant. The data stem from a study of cytomegalovirus exposure and HLA in healthy donors (dated by TCRdb to 2016 to 2017). About the study as a whole: An earlier analysis of several hundred of the donors reported around 280 Gb of sequence data and around 100 million unique TCR beta sequences obtained from approximately 180 million T cells. An early release covering roughly 580 HLA-typed donors comprised about 310 gigabases of sequencing data and roughly 85 million unique TCR sequences. The genetic ancestry cluster associated with self-reported Caucasian donors included over 80% of the roughly 400 genotyped donors. The study aimed to test whether signatures of past pathogen exposure could be identified by cataloging public T cell receptors. The study profiled the T cell repertoires of some 610 subjects by immunosequencing and related them to cytomegalovirus serostatus. Along with the approximately 650-subject first cohort, a separate validation cohort of over 90 different subjects was used. High-throughput TCR immunosequencing, statistical association of individual TCRs with disease status, and machine learning were combined to predict cytomegalovirus infection status. A later analysis re-examined previously published TCR beta repertoires from 610 or so donors and added high-resolution HLA genotyping to investigate patterns of TCR occurrence. Rather than drawing on any new phenotypic data, the later analysis identified candidate immune exposures from TCR beta sequences and the way those sequences occurred across donors. An earlier analysis of more than 450 of the donors used high-throughput TCR beta sequencing to judge whether each TCR beta V gene segment behaved as functional or pseudogenic. Donor age, sex, ethnicity and CMV serostatus were compiled together with the repertoire data. A later genetic analysis took genome-wide SNP genotypes for about 60% of the roughly 670 donors and used that subset as a discovery cohort. All discovery cohort repertoires had been generated using a single sequencing platform. Both class I and class II loci were covered by HLA typing, at four-digit resolution. Typing coverage varied by locus: about 629-640 donors for A, B, C, DRB1 and DQB1; roughly 560 for DQA1; over 600 for DPA1; roughly 450 for DPB1. Several DR-DQ haplotypes were treated as single units for association and clustering because of strong linkage in the cohort. Among 398 genotyped donors of the cohort, an average of approximately 230,000 unique TCR beta nucleotide sequences were sequenced per donor, about a sixth of them non-productive.

The research as a whole found: In a later analysis, most CMV-associated TCR beta chains were found to appear HLA-restricted, with HLA associations seemingly driven largely by CMV exposure. In a later analysis, HLA-associated TCR beta chains were found to be more clonally expanded and to have lower generation probabilities than equally common non-associated chains. An earlier analysis of around 600 of the donors showed that most TCR beta V segments appeared in productive rearrangements either about 87% or about 30% of the time, which broadly matched IMGT annotations. A later analysis reported that several top co-occurrence clusters appeared linked to parvovirus B19, influenza, CMV and Epstein-Barr virus. It was suggested by the authors that the approach could potentially be generalized to other disease states and immunological phenotypes. According to a later analysis, TCR association rates differed among HLA loci, with DRB1 alleles showing the most associated TCRs and HLA-C alleles showing the fewest. For the cohort, immune exposure information was limited to CMV serostatus. A further reported finding was that TCR beta sequences accurately predicted the HLA-A and HLA-B alleles for most subjects in the first cohort. The classifier was reported to diagnose cytomegalovirus status with high specificity and sensitivity in both the original cohort and the validation cohort. While some public TCRs were present in many individuals, most TCR sequences turned up only very rarely across donors. A cluster of highly shared sequence variants was judged likely to be a technical artifact of the sequencing pipeline. Strong co-occurrence of HLA alleles, especially DR and DQ, made assigning TCR associations to individual alleles difficult. In a later genetic analysis, fewer N-insertions in productive TCRs were reported among donors in an Asian-associated ancestry cluster than the roughly 700-donor mean. Only TCR beta chains were sequenced in this cohort, and the absence of alpha or paired-chain data limited detectable features. V-gene and J-gene trimming of TCR beta chains was associated with a missense DCLRE1C variant in a later genetic analysis, and the association was replicated in an independent cohort. At a false discovery rate of 0.05, a later analysis linked some 18,000 TCR beta sequences to specific HLA alleles. Presence/absence analyses assumed roughly uniform sequencing depth across donors, an assumption that may not hold. Because some donors lacked HLA typing at each locus, the association tests relied only on the typed subset. The earlier analysis of about 600 of the donors excluded some 15 rarely observed V segments, including chromosome 9 orphons, because counts were too low. Because the 87-base-pair reads could not distinguish some IMGT-functional V segments, including TRBV6-2 and TRBV6-3, those segments were excluded. Correlated functional status among segregating V segments might be attributable to linkage disequilibrium, but an unknown experimental factor could not be ruled out. In vitro tests confirmed that a few of the cytomegalovirus-associated TCR beta chains recognize cytomegalovirus antigens. In the study, 164 TCR beta chains were listed as associated with cytomegalovirus.

The cohort comprised under 700 healthy bone marrow donors. Cohort members were all nominally healthy when sampled, although unrecorded immune exposures were likely present. The donor was CMV seropositive and belonged to the group of over 250 seropositive cohort members. A peripheral blood sample was collected from each donor, and TCR beta sequencing was performed on peripheral blood mononuclear cells. The Qiagen DNeasy Blood Extraction Kit was used to extract genomic DNA from the blood cell samples. The library was prepared using the immunoSEQ multiplex PCR assay. For the multiplex PCR, a mixture combining 60 forward primers for TCR Vbeta segments and 13 reverse primers for TCR Jbeta segments was used. The CDR3 region of rearranged TCR beta genes was amplified from genomic DNA with a multiplex PCR assay. The amplified TCR beta libraries were sequenced on the Illumina HiSeq System as 87-base-pair reads. As for the original processing: A later analysis counted about 76 million unique TCR beta chains across the 650 to 700 repertoires, and roughly 11 million of these chains were shared by at least two donors. Raw reads were error-corrected and collapsed into unique sequences by a nearest-neighbor algorithm in which closely related sequences were merged to remove PCR and sequencing errors. Alignment of CDR3 sequences to IMGT reference sequences was used to assign V, D and J gene segments. Each retained sequence needed at least a six-nucleotide match to both a V gene segment and a J gene segment. A rearrangement was called productive if the CDR3 had no stop codons and remained in frame with V and J, and every other rearrangement was called non-productive. CDR3 was defined by IMGT convention, running from the second conserved V-encoded cysteine to the conserved J-encoded phenylalanine. In an earlier analysis of around 570 of the donors, sequences lacking an unambiguous match to a single V gene segment were excluded. In an earlier analysis of 587 of the donors, V segments were called functional above 56.7% productive rearrangements and were called segregating when the between-donor standard deviation exceeded 5%. To diagnose cytomegalovirus status from the catalog of TCR beta chain sequences, a statistical classification framework was built. A later analysis assigned V and J genes by comparing TCR nucleotide sequences with IMGT/GENE-DB human TR gene sequences. The TCRdist pipeline was used in a later analysis to assign CDR3 sequences and most-parsimonious VDJ recombination scenarios. In a later analysis, each TCR beta chain was defined by its CDR3 amino acid sequence together with its V-gene family, and reads lacking a unique V-gene family were excluded. To address suspected cross-contamination and a sequencing artifact, a later analysis removed some 620 highly shared, low-generation-probability nucleotide sequences. A later analysis calculated a clonal expansion index for each public chain from normalized within-repertoire ranks of inferred template counts. A later analysis computed generation probabilities with a VDJ recombination model fitted to out-of-frame rearrangements, and checked the results against IGoR. A later analysis scored TCR-TCR, TCR-HLA and TCR-CMV co-occurrence with hypergeometric tests, applying a repertoire-size bias correction to TCR pairs. In a later analysis, false discovery rates were estimated by permuting HLA or CMV assignments 20 times. A later analysis grouped co-occurring TCRs with DBSCAN, adding TCRdist sequence similarity when clustering within HLA-allele-positive subsets. Repertoires with fewer than 30,000 or more than 120,000 public chains were left out of co-occurrence clustering, as were five repertoires with anomalous nucleotide sharing. TCRdb took this table from immuneACCESS and kept in-frame rearrangements with V and J called. Such tables lack part of the clones; where checked against another copy, unresolved V genes explain under half of the gap, and the rest is unexplained. D and trimming come from the DNA, and the V and J calls and clone size come from that table. Counted in this sample were 150,000 to 200,000 clones; 70% to 85% of them appeared once. The top ten constitute 3.7% of the sample.

From the cysteine through the phenylalanine, the CDR3 covers 18 amino acids. The kept DNA is CDR3 alone, 54 bases in frame from the first base. For this chain, trimming is 2 bases at the V end and 6 bases at the J end, and the number of junction bases without a gene match is 19. The germline V gene provides CDR1 SGHTA and CDR2 FQGNSA. This receptor was identified in a woman aged 55-69 years in good health and CMV-seropositive. The specimen was PBMCs. This sequence uses TRBV7-2 and TRBJ2-7, and TRBD2 matches 7 of the central bases. The DNA sequence is TGTGCCAGCAGCTTATCACATTTCAGGGAGGCCGGGGAGGGCGAGCAGTACTTC. It codes for CASSLSHFREAGEGEQYF.